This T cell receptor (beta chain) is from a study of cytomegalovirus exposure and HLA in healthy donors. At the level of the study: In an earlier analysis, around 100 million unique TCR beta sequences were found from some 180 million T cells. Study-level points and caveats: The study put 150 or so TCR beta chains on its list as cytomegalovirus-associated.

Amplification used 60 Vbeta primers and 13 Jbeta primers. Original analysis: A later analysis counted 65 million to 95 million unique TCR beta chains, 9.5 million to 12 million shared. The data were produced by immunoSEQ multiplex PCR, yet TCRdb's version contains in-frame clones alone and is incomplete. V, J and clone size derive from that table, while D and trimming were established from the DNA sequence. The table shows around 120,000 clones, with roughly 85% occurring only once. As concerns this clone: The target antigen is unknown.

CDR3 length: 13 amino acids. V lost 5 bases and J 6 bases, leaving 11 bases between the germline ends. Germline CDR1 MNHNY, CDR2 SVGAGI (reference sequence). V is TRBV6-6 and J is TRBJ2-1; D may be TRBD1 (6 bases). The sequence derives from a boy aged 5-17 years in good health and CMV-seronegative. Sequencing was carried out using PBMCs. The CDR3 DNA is TGTGCCAGCAGTATCCGGGACATCAATGAGCAGTTCTTC. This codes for CASSIRDINEQFF.